This T cell receptor beta chain derives from a study of cytomegalovirus exposure and HLA in healthy donors. Study outcomes and limitations: Rarity held for most TCR sequences, but there were some public TCRs that occurred in many donors. A later look showed TCR association rates differing by HLA locus, highest for DRB1 and lowest for HLA-C.

PCR was performed using 60 Vbeta and 13 Jbeta primers. The data were produced by immunoSEQ multiplex PCR, yet TCRdb's version contains in-frame clones alone and is incomplete. The table lists approximately 110,000 clones, around 73% of them singletons. Points on this clone: Its specificity is unknown.

Germline V CDR1 and CDR2: SGDLS, YYNGEE. J was trimmed by 3 bases and V by 3 bases; bases with no gene match: 2. This CDR3 is built from 14 residues. Input material: PBMCs. The rearrangement links TRBV9 to TRBJ2-7, with 11 bases aligning to TRBD2. This receptor was obtained from a woman under 40 in good health and CMV-seropositive. In nucleotides, the CDR3 is TGTGCCAGCAGCGGAGGGACTAGCGGCTACGAGCAGTACTTC. Translation gives CASSGGTSGYEQYF.